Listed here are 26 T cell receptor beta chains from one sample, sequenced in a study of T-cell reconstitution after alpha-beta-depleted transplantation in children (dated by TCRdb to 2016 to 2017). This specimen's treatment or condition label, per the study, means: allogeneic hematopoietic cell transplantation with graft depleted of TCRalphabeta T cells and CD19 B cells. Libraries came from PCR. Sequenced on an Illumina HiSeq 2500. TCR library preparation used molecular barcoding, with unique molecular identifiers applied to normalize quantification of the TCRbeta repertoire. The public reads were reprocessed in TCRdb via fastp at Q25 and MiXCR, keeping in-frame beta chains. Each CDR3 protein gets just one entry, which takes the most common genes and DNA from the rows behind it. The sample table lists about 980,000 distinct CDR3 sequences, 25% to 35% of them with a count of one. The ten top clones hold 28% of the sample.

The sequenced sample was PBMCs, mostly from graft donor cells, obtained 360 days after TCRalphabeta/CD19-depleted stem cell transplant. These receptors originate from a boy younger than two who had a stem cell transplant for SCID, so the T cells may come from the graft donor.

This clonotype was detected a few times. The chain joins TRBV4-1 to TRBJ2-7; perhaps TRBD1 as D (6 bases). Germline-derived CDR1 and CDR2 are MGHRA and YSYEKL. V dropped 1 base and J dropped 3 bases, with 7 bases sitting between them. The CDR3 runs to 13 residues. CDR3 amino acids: CASSQGTDYEQYF. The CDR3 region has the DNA TGCGCCAGCAGCCAAGGGACAGACTACGAGCAGTACTTC.

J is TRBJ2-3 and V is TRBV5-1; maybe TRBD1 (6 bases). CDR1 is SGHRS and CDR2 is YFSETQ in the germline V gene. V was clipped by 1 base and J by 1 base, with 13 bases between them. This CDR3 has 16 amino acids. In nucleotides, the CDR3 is TGCGCCAGCAGCTTGACAGGGTACCCAGGCACAGATACGCAGTATTTT. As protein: CASSLTGYPGTDTQYF.

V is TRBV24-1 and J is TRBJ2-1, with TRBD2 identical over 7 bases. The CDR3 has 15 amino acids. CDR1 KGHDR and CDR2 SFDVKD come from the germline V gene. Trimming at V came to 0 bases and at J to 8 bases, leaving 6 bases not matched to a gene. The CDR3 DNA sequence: TGTGCCACCAGTGATTTGCTGGGGGGGATCGATGAGCAGTTCTTC. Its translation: CATSDLLGGIDEQFF.

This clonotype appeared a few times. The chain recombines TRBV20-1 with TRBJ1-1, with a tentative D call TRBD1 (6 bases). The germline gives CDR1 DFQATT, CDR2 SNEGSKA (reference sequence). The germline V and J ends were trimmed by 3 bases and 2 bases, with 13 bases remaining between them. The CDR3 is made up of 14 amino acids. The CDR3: CSASPGQANTEAFF. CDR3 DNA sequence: TGCAGTGCTAGCCCGGGACAAGCAAACACTGAAGCTTTCTTT.

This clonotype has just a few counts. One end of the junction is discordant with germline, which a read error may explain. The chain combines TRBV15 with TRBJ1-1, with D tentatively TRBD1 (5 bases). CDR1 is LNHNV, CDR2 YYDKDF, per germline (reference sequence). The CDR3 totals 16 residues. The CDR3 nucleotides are TGTGCCACCAGCAGAGGTCGGATACATGGACACACGGAAGCTTTCTTT. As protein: CATSRGRIHGHTEAFF.

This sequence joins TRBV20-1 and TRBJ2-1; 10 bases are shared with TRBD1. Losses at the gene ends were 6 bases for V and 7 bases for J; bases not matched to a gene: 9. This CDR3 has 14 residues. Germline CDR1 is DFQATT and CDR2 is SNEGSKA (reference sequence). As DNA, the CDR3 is TGCAGTGCGCTGACAGGGGGCGCAAGGAATGAGCAGTTCTTC. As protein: CSALTGGARNEQFF.

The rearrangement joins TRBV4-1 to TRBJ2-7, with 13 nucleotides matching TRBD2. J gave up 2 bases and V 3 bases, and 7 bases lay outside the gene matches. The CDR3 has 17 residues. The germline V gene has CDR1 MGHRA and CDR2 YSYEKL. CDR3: CASSQYWTSGGTYEQYF. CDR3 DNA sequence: TGCGCCAGCAGCCAGTACTGGACTAGCGGGGGAACCTACGAGCAGTACTTC.

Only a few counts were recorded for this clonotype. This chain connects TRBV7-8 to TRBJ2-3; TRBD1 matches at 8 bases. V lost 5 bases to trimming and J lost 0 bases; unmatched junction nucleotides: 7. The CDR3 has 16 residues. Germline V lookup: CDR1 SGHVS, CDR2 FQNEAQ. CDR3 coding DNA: TGTGCCAGCAGCCAGATTCAGGGGGCTAGCACAGATACGCAGTATTTT. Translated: CASSQIQGASTDTQYF.

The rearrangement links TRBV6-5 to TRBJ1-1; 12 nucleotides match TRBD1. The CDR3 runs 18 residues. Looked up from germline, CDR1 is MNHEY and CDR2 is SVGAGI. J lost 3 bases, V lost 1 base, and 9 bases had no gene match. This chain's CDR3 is CASSYFRDRGPLDTEAFF. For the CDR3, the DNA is TGTGCCAGCAGTTACTTCCGGGACAGGGGGCCCCTGGACACTGAAGCTTTCTTT.

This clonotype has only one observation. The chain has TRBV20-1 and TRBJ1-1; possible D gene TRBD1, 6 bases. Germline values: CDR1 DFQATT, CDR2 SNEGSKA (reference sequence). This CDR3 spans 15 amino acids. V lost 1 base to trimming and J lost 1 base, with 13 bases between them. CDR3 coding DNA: TGCAGTGCTAGAGCCCTGGACAGAGAGAACACTGAAGCTTTCTTT. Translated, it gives CSARALDRENTEAFF.

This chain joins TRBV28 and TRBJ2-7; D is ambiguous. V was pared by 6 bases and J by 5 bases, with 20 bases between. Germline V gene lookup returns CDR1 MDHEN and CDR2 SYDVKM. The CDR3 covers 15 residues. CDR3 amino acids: CASRKRALGVNEQYF. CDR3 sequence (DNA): TGTGCCAGCAGGAAAAGGGCCTTGGGCGTAAACGAGCAGTACTTC.

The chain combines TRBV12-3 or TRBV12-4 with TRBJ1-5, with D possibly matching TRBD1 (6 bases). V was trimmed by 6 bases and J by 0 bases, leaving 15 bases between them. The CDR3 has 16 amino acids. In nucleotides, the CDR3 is TGTGCCAGCAGCCAAAAACAGGGATATAGCAATCAGCCCCAGCATTTT. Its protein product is CASSQKQGYSNQPQHF.

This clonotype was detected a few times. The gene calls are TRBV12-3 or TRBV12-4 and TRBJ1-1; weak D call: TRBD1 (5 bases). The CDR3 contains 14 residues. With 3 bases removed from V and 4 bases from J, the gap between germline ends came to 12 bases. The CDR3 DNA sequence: TGTGCCAGCAGTTTTGATGGGGGAGGCACTGAAGCTTTCTTT. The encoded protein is CASSFDGGGTEAFF.

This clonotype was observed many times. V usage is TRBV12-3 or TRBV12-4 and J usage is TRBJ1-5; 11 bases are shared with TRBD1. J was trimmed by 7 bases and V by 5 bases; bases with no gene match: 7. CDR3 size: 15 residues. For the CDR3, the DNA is TGTGCCAGCAGTGCGGGACAGGGGGGCAGACAGCCCCAGCATTTT. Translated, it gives CASSAGQGGRQPQHF.

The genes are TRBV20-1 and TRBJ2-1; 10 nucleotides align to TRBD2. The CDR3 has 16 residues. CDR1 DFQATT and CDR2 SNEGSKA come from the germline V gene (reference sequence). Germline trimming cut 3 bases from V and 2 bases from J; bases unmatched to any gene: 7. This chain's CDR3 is CSAREELAGPYNEQFF. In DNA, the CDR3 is TGCAGTGCTAGGGAAGAACTAGCGGGACCCTACAATGAGCAGTTCTTC.

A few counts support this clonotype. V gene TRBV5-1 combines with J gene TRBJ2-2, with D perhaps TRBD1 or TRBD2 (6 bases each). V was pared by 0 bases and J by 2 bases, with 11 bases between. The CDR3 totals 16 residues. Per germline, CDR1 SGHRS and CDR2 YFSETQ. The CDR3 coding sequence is TGCGCCAGCAGCTTGGAGCCCGGGGGCAACACCGGGGAGCTGTTTTTT. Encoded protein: CASSLEPGGNTGELFF. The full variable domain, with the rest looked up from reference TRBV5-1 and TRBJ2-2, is KAGVTQTPRYLIKTRGQQVTLSCSPISGHRSVSWYQQTPGQGLQFLFEYFSETQRNKGNFPGRFSGRQFSNSRSEMNVSTLELGDSALYLCASSLEPGGNTGELFFGEGSRLTVL.

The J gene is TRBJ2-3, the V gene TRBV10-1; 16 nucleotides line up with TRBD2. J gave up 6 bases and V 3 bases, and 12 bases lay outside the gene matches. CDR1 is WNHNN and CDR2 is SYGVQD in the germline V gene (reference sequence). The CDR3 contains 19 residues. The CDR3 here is CASSEGGLAGGKILDTQYF. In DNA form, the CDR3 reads TGCGCCAGCAGTGAAGGGGGACTAGCGGGGGGGAAGATTTTGGATACGCAGTATTTT.

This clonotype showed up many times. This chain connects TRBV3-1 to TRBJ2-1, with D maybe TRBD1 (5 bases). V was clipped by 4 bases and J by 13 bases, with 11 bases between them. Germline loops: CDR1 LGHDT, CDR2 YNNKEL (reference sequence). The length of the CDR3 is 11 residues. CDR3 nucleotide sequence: TGTGCCAGCAGCCTAGGGCAGGGACAGTTCTTC. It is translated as CASSLGQGQFF.

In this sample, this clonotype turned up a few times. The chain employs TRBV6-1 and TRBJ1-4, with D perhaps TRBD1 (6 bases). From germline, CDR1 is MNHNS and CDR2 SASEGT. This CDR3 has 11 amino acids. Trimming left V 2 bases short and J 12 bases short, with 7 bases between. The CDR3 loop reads CASSEKGELFF. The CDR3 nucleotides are TGTGCCAGCAGTGAAAAGGGGGAACTGTTTTTT.

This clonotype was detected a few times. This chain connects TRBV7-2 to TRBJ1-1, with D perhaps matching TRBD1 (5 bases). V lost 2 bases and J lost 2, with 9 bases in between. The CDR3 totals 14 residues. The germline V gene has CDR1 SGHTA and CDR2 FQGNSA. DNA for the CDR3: TGTGCCAGCAGCTTAATGAGGGGTAACACTGAAGCTTTCTTT. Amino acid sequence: CASSLMRGNTEAFF.

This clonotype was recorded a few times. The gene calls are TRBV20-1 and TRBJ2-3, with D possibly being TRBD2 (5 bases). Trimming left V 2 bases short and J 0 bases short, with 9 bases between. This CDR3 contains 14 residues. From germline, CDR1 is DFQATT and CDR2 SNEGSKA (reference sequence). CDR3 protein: CSARLRVSTDTQYF. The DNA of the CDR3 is TGCAGTGCTAGATTGCGGGTTAGCACAGATACGCAGTATTTT.

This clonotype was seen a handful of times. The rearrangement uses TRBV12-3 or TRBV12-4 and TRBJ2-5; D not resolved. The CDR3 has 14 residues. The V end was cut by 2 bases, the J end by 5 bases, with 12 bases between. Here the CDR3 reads CASSLSVGRETQYF. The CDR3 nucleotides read TGTGCCAGCAGTTTAAGCGTGGGTCGGGAGACCCAGTACTTC.

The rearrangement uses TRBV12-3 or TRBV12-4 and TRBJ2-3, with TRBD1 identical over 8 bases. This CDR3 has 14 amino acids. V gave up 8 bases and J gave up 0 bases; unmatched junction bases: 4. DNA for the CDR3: TGTGCCAGCTACCGGGACAGGAGCACAGATACGCAGTATTTT. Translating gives CASYRDRSTDTQYF.

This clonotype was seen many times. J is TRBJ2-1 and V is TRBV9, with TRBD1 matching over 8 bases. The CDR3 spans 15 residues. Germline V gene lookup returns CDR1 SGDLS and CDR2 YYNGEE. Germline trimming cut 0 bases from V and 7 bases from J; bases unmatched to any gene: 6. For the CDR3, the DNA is TGTGCCAGCAGCGTAGAGGCAGGGGGCACGAATGAGCAGTTCTTC. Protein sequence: CASSVEAGGTNEQFF.

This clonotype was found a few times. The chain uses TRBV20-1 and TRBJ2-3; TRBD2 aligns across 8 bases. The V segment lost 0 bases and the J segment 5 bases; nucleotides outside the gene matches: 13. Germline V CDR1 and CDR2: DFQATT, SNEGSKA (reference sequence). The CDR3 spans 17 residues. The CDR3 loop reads CSARESWGAGGKDTQYF. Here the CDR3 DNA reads TGCAGTGCTAGAGAGTCCTGGGGGGCGGGGGGAAAAGATACGCAGTATTTT.

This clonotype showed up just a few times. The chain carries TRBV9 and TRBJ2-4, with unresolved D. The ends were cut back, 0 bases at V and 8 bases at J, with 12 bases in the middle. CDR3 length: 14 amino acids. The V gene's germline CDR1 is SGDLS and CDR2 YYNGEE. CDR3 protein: CASSVGTFKDIQYF. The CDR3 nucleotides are TGTGCCAGCAGCGTAGGAACCTTTAAGGACATTCAGTACTTC.